These 3 T cell receptor beta chains came from one sample sequenced in a study of human T cells and chemical hapten exposure. One entry per CDR3 protein, called by TCRdb with MiXCR from the RACE reads. The top ten clones hold 1.5% to 2% of a sample with 65,000 to 95,000 distinct CDR3 sequences, 7% to 9.5% of them seen once. Time point indicated: healthy volunteer bleed at 6 weeks. It was from unfractionated whole blood that total RNA was extracted. Sequencing was carried out using whole blood. These receptors were obtained from a female donor in good health. Some clones in this sample may be carry-over from other donors' samples.

This clonotype was recorded at least ten times. The chain recombines TRBV5-1 with TRBJ2-3; the match to TRBD2 covers 13 bases. V shed 4 bases and J 0 bases; nucleotides not matched to a gene: 5. CDR1 is SGHRS and CDR2 is YFSETQ in the germline V gene. This CDR3 region has 17 residues. CDR3 nucleotides: TGCGCCAGCAGCGAAGGACTAGCGGGGGCTAGCACAGATACGCAGTATTTT. It is translated as CASSEGLAGASTDTQYF.

This clonotype has more than one count but fewer than ten. This chain connects TRBV12-3 or TRBV12-4 to TRBJ1-6, with TRBD1 identical over 7 bases. V shed 6 bases and J 7 bases; nucleotides not matched to a gene: 9. The length of the CDR3 is 15 residues. The CDR3 nucleotides are TGTGCCAGCAGCTCCGACAGGGTAGGAAATTCACCCCTCCACTTT. This translates into CASSSDRVGNSPLHF.

This clonotype was counted between two and nine times. V usage is TRBV3-1 and J usage is TRBJ2-4; D may be TRBD1 (6 bases). The CDR3 loop spans 17 amino acids. V gave up 0 bases and J gave up 0 bases, with 12 bases separating them. Germline V gives CDR1 LGHDT, CDR2 YNNKEL (reference sequence). CDR3 DNA: TGTGCCAGCAGCCAAGACCAGGGGATACTAGCCAAAAACATTCAGTACTTC. It codes for CASSQDQGILAKNIQYF.